The 12 T cell receptor beta chains listed next were all sequenced from one sample in a study of human T cells and chemical hapten exposure (dated by TCRdb to 2020 to 2023). Preparation of the library involved RACE. The sequencer listed for this sample is NextSeq 500. Clones were called with MiXCR by TCRdb after fastp trimmed the public reads at Q25, and only in-frame beta chains were retained. Identical CDR3 proteins give one entry, which carries the most common genes and DNA. The sample table lists around 99,000 distinct CDR3 sequences, around 12% of them with a count of one. Of the sample, approximately 2% is held by the ten largest clones. The time point label for this specimen denotes: patch test 1, 2 weeks after DPC sensitization. The treatment or condition label corresponds to: therapeutic diphenylcyclopropenone sensitization with weekly scalp DPC. The specimen was whole blood, collected in connection with sensitization to the hapten diphenylcyclopropenone (DPC). These receptors were taken from a woman aged 40 to 55 with alopecia areata. Some clones in this sample may be carry-over from other donors' samples.

The rearrangement joins TRBV7-2 to TRBJ1-3; 8 bases agree with TRBD1. V was pared by 2 bases and J by 4 bases, with 4 bases of the junction left unmatched. CDR1 is SGHTA, CDR2 FQGNSA, per germline. The CDR3 is 15 amino acids. This chain's CDR3 is CASSLQGALGNTIYF. In DNA, the CDR3 is TGTGCCAGCAGCTTACAGGGGGCGCTGGGAAACACCATATATTTT.

In its sample, this clonotype was seen a few times. The V and J genes are TRBV15 and TRBJ2-2; D is unresolved. V lost 0 bases and J 5 bases, leaving 4 bases between the germline ends. The V gene's germline CDR1 is LNHNV and CDR2 YYDKDF (reference sequence). CDR3 length: 13 residues. CDR3 DNA: TGTGCCACCAGCAGAGATCAAACCGGGGAGCTGTTTTTT. Its translation is CATSRDQTGELFF.

This clonotype was counted between two and nine times. This chain uses TRBV28 with TRBJ2-3; D might be TRBD1 (6 bases). The CDR3 has 14 amino acids. The germline V and J ends were trimmed by 3 bases and 4 bases, with 11 bases remaining between them. The germline V gene has CDR1 MDHEN and CDR2 SYDVKM. DNA for the CDR3: TGTGCCAGCAGTTTGCCTCAGGGGCCAGATACGCAGTATTTT. The encoded protein is CASSLPQGPDTQYF. Combining the CDR3 with reference TRBV28 and TRBJ2-3 gives the whole variable domain DVKVTQSSRYLVKRTGEKVFLECVQDMDHENMFWYRQDPGLGLRLIYFSYDVKMKEKGDIPEGYSVSREKKERFSLILESASTNQTSMYLCASSLPQGPDTQYFGPGTRLTVL.

The table lists this clonotype with many counts. The CDR3 sequence is CSVELGGTEAFF. DNA of the CDR3: TGCAGCGTTGAATTGGGTGGCACTGAAGCTTTCTTT. The chain combines TRBV29-1 with TRBJ1-1; D uncertain. From germline, CDR1 is SQVTM and CDR2 ANQGSEA. This CDR3 is built from 12 residues. Trimming removed 2 bases from V and 4 bases from J, with 8 bases in between.

This clonotype was seen more than once but under ten times. CDR3 sequence reads: CASSQDPGTGGRSPLHF. CDR3 DNA sequence: TGTGCCAGCAGCCAAGATCCCGGGACAGGGGGGCGCTCACCCCTCCACTTT. This sequence joins TRBV4-2 and TRBJ1-6, with TRBD1 matching over 11 bases. The CDR3 sequence is 17 residues long. With 0 bases clipped from V and 10 bases from J, the junction kept 8 bases outside the gene matches. CDR1 and CDR2 from the germline V gene are LGHNA and YNFKEQ.

The table lists this clonotype with many counts. The chain employs TRBV27 and TRBJ2-1; TRBD2 aligns across 7 bases. CDR1 MNHEY and CDR2 SMNVEV come from the germline V gene (reference sequence). The V segment lost 5 bases and the J segment 0 bases; nucleotides outside the gene matches: 4. CDR3 size: 15 residues. As DNA, the CDR3 is TGTGCCAGCAGTGCACGGGGGGTCTCCTACAATGAGCAGTTCTTC. Protein: CASSARGVSYNEQFF.

This clonotype has a handful of counts. This chain connects TRBV20-1 to TRBJ1-1; 7 bases are a match to TRBD1. The V segment lost 5 bases and the J segment 3 bases; nucleotides outside the gene matches: 6. The CDR3 has 13 amino acids. Looked up from germline, CDR1 is DFQATT and CDR2 is SNEGSKA (reference sequence). The DNA of the CDR3 is TGCAGTGCTCCTTCAGGGGGTGACACTGAAGCTTTCTTT. It codes for CSAPSGGDTEAFF.

This clonotype was detected only a few times. The V gene is TRBV6-2 or TRBV6-3, the J gene TRBJ2-1; 7 bases agree with TRBD2. With 5 bases clipped from V and 9 bases from J, the junction kept 4 bases outside the gene matches. This CDR3 spans 12 amino acids. Germline loops: CDR1 MNHEY, CDR2 SVGEGT. The CDR3 coding sequence is TGTGCCAGCAGTCCCGGCGGGGGTGAGCAGTTCTTC. As protein: CASSPGGGEQFF.

This clonotype has just a few counts. This chain uses TRBV7-9 with TRBJ2-7; 9 bases map to TRBD1. This CDR3 spans 13 amino acids. Trimming removed 6 bases from V and 7 bases from J; junction bases left unmatched: 7. Looked up from germline, CDR1 is SEHNR and CDR2 is FQNEAQ (reference sequence). The CDR3 sequence: CASRSTGGEEQYF. The CDR3 DNA follows: TGTGCCAGCAGATCGACAGGGGGGGAAGAGCAGTACTTC.

This sequence joins TRBV3-1 and TRBJ1-1, with 8 positions matching TRBD1. J lost 6 bases, V lost 3 bases, and 6 bases had no gene match. Looked up from germline, CDR1 is LGHDT and CDR2 is YNNKEL (reference sequence). The CDR3 has 14 residues. The CDR3 loop is CASSQGQASAEAFF. CDR3 in DNA: TGTGCCAGCAGCCAGGGACAGGCGTCGGCTGAAGCTTTCTTT.

The chain is built from TRBV4-2 and TRBJ2-3; TRBD2 agrees at 10 bases. The CDR3 is made up of 18 amino acids. J lost 0 bases, V lost 4 bases, and 10 bases had no gene match. Germline values: CDR1 LGHNA, CDR2 YNFKEQ. CDR3 sequence reads: CASSPQRSSGSSTDTQYF. The CDR3 region has the DNA TGTGCCAGCAGCCCCCAAAGGTCTAGCGGGAGTAGCACAGATACGCAGTATTTT.

The genes are TRBV5-6 and TRBJ1-4, with D possibly being TRBD1 (5 bases). The CDR3 extends over 16 amino acids. The V gene's germline CDR1 is SGHDT and CDR2 YYEEEE. Trimming removed 3 bases at V and 8 bases at J, with 20 bases between. CDR3 protein: CASSSYLGVLEEKLFF. The CDR3 bases are TGTGCCAGCAGCTCCTACTTGGGGGTACTAGAGGAAAAACTGTTTTTT.